These 23 T cell receptor beta chains were all obtained from the same sample, sequenced in a study of blood T cell repertoires in COVID-19. Produced via immunoSEQ multiplex PCR; TCRdb's table is partial and in-frame only. The sample comprises 120,000 to 150,000 clones, about 86% of which are singletons, and 8.2% rests with the top ten. Sequencing was done on a sample of peripheral blood. These receptor sequences come from a woman in her sixties or seventies with acute or convalescent COVID-19.

The chain employs TRBV29-1 and TRBJ1-5; 10 bases map to TRBD1. V was clipped by 3 bases and J by 5 bases; unmatched bases: 10. The germline CDR1 and CDR2 sequences are SQVTM and ANQGSEA. The CDR3 is made up of 16 amino acids. CDR3 in amino acids: CSVDSWDRGWDQPQHF. CDR3 coding DNA: TGCAGCGTTGATTCCTGGGACAGGGGCTGGGATCAGCCCCAGCATTTT. Using reference TRBV29-1 and TRBJ1-5 for the parts outside the CDR3, the full variable domain is SAVISQKPSRDICQRGTSLTIQCQVDSQVTMMFWYRQQPGQSLTLIATANQGSEATYESGFVIDKFPISRPNLTFSTLTVSNMSPEDSSIYLCSVDSWDRGWDQPQHFGDGTRLSIL.

The chain carries TRBV5-1 and TRBJ2-3; 11 bases agree with TRBD2. The V gene's germline CDR1 is SGHRS and CDR2 YFSETQ. The length of the CDR3 is 20 residues. With V trimmed by 2 bases and J by 0 bases, 14 bases remained unmatched. CDR3 sequence: CASSFELGTSGISSTDTQYF. Here the CDR3 DNA reads TGCGCCAGCAGCTTCGAGCTTGGGACTAGCGGAATCTCTAGCACAGATACGCAGTATTTT.

The V gene is TRBV6-5, the J gene TRBJ2-3; no reliable D call. V was clipped by 2 bases and J by 6 bases, with 12 bases between them. The CDR3 runs to 14 residues. CDR1 and CDR2 (germline): MNHEY, SVGAGI. The CDR3 loop is CASSYGYSRDTQYF. In DNA form, the CDR3 reads TGTGCCAGCAGTTACGGTTATAGTCGGGATACGCAGTATTTT.

The chain has TRBV9 and TRBJ1-2, with D possibly matching TRBD1 (6 bases). In germline, CDR1 is SGDLS, CDR2 YYNGEE. The CDR3 covers 15 residues. V was pared by 6 bases and J by 5 bases, with 20 bases between. The DNA for the CDR3 is TGTGCCAGCACGCAGGTAGGTTGGGACAAGTATGGCTACACCTTC. The encoded protein is CASTQVGWDKYGYTF.

The V and J genes are TRBV5-6 and TRBJ1-5, with 9 bases lining up with TRBD1. The CDR3 loop spans 14 amino acids. V was clipped by 1 base and J by 6 bases; unmatched bases: 2. Germline lookup yields CDR1 SGHDT and CDR2 YYEEEE. The DNA for the CDR3 is TGTGCCAGCAGCTTGCCGGACAGGGGTCAGCCCCAGCATTTT. Its protein is CASSLPDRGQPQHF.

The gene calls are TRBV6-5 and TRBJ2-5; TRBD2 matches at 8 bases. Germline V lookup: CDR1 MNHEY, CDR2 SVGAGI. Trimming cost V 10 bases and J 7 bases; bases outside gene matches: 14. This CDR3 has 14 amino acids. The CDR3 protein is CATRARGGGLTQYF. CDR3 DNA: TGTGCCACCAGGGCCCGTGGCGGGGGGCTGACCCAGTACTTC.

The chain uses TRBV27 and TRBJ2-1, with 7 nucleotides matching TRBD1. J lost 7 bases, V lost 3 bases, and 9 bases had no gene match. CDR1 and CDR2 from the germline V gene are MNHEY and SMNVEV (reference sequence). The CDR3 has 15 residues. Written as DNA, the CDR3 is TGTGCCAGCAGTTTTTTCCCGGGACAGAGAAATGAGCAGTTCTTC. Residues: CASSFFPGQRNEQFF.

The CDR3 sequence is CASSPPPIYEQYF. CDR3 nucleotides: TGTGCCAGCAGTCCACCACCTATCTACGAGCAGTACTTC. The V call is TRBV6-5, the J call TRBJ2-7; no reliable D call. V dropped 5 bases and J dropped 3 bases, with 11 bases sitting between them. The CDR3 length is 13 residues. Germline V CDR1 and CDR2: MNHEY, SVGAGI.

The chain is built from TRBV9 and TRBJ2-3; 11 nucleotides match TRBD2. The CDR3 is 15 residues long. Germline V lookup: CDR1 SGDLS, CDR2 YYNGEE. J gave up 1 base and V 4 bases, and 2 bases lay outside the gene matches. The CDR3 protein is CASSPTSGGTDTQYF. CDR3 DNA: TGTGCCAGCAGCCCGACTAGCGGGGGCACAGATACGCAGTATTTT.

This chain connects TRBV6-6 to TRBJ2-7, with 9 nucleotides matching TRBD1. Germline V gene data show CDR1 as MNHNY and CDR2 as SVGAGI (reference sequence). CDR3 length: 14 amino acids. V was pared by 5 bases and J by 3 bases, with 5 bases of the junction left unmatched. CDR3 DNA: TGTGCCAGCAGTAAACCGGGACAGGGCTACGAGCAGTACTTC. This encodes CASSKPGQGYEQYF.

There are a few counts of this clone. The chain couples TRBV28 to TRBJ2-7; TRBD2 might be the D (5 bases). This CDR3 spans 14 amino acids. V was trimmed by 10 bases and J by 3 bases, leaving 19 bases between them. Germline-derived CDR1 and CDR2 are MDHEN and SYDVKM. CDR3 protein: CAIIDGVNIYEQYF. The CDR3 DNA reads TGTGCCATTATTGACGGGGTCAACATCTACGAGCAGTACTTC.

This CDR3 reads CASSYGQSYGYTF. The CDR3 bases are TGTGCCAGCAGTTACGGACAGAGCTATGGCTACACCTTC. This sequence joins TRBV6-5 and TRBJ1-2; the D gene is possibly TRBD1 (6 bases). Trimming took 2 bases from V and 4 from J, leaving 8 bases between them. Germline V gives CDR1 MNHEY, CDR2 SVGAGI. This CDR3 comprises 13 residues.

This chain uses TRBV28 with TRBJ1-1; TRBD1 is a possible D gene (6 bases). The V end lost 3 bases, the J end lost 0 bases, and 8 bases lay between the germline ends. This CDR3 has 14 amino acids. The germline V gene has CDR1 MDHEN and CDR2 SYDVKM. CDR3 DNA: TGTGCCAGCAGTTTGGGGGCCCTGAACACTGAAGCTTTCTTT. This sequence encodes CASSLGALNTEAFF.

The genes are TRBV4-1 and TRBJ2-3; D might be TRBD2 (7 bases). Trimming removed 8 bases at V and 1 base at J, with 16 bases between. Germline CDR1 is MGHRA and CDR2 is YSYEKL. This CDR3 region has 15 residues. Here the CDR3 reads CASGGALLGTDTQYF. Here the CDR3 DNA reads TGCGCCAGCGGGGGGGCCTTACTAGGCACAGATACGCAGTATTTT.

The chain is built from TRBV28 and TRBJ2-5; D may be TRBD1 (6 bases). CDR1 is MDHEN and CDR2 is SYDVKM in the germline V gene. V dropped 5 bases and J dropped 4 bases, with 8 bases sitting between them. The CDR3 consists of 12 residues. The CDR3 DNA follows: TGTGCCAGCAGTACAGGGACAGAGACCCAGTACTTC. Translated, it gives CASSTGTETQYF.

The rearrangement links TRBV28 to TRBJ1-3, with 8 bases lining up with TRBD1. CDR3 size: 15 residues. J lost 2 bases, V lost 6 bases, and 6 bases had no gene match. Germline loops: CDR1 MDHEN, CDR2 SYDVKM. The DNA for the CDR3 is TGTGCCAGCAGCTCAGGGGGCTTCACTGGAAACACCATATATTTT. The encoded protein is CASSSGGFTGNTIYF.

This chain uses TRBV10-3 with TRBJ1-5; the match to TRBD1 covers 7 bases. Trimming at V came to 0 bases and at J to 4 bases, leaving 9 bases not matched to a gene. Germline CDR1 ENHRY, CDR2 SYGVKD. The CDR3 is 17 amino acids. The CDR3 coding sequence is TGTGCCATCAGTGAGTCGAGAGGGCAGGGGGGAAATCAGCCCCAGCATTTT. Protein: CAISESRGQGGNQPQHF.

The V call is TRBV5-1, the J call TRBJ1-1; D call uncertain. This CDR3 comprises 14 residues. The germline V gene has CDR1 SGHRS and CDR2 YFSETQ. The V end was cut by 0 bases, the J end by 0 bases, with 6 bases between. The CDR3 region is CASSLGILNTEAFF. CDR3 bases: TGCGCCAGCAGCTTGGGTATATTGAACACTGAAGCTTTCTTT.

The chain employs TRBV7-9 and TRBJ1-2; 12 bases map to TRBD1. The CDR3 has 19 residues. Germline CDR1 and CDR2: SEHNR and FQNEAQ (reference sequence). After removal of 2 bases from V and 6 bases from J, the junction contained 16 bases not matched to a gene. CDR3 nucleotide sequence: TGTGCCAGCAGCTTACTGACGGGGACAGGGGGCTTATCCGGGCATGGCTACACCTTC. Residues: CASSLLTGTGGLSGHGYTF.

This chain uses TRBV5-4 with TRBJ1-2; 12 bases line up with TRBD1. The CDR3 loop spans 17 amino acids. Unmatched junction bases numbered 9, after V lost 4 bases and J lost 2 bases. Per germline, CDR1 SGHNT and CDR2 YYREEE (reference sequence). CDR3 bases: TGTGCCAGCAGCCGAGGGACAGGGGGCGGTGAAAACTATGGCTACACCTTC. Its protein product is CASSRGTGGGENYGYTF.

The genes are TRBV4-3 and TRBJ2-3; 8 bases line up with TRBD2. The CDR3 sequence is 16 residues long. Germline assignment: CDR1 LGHNA and CDR2 YSLEER. V lost 5 bases to trimming and J lost 3 bases; unmatched junction nucleotides: 10. CDR3 DNA sequence: TGCGCCAGCAGCGCAGACGGGGGGGCGTATACAGATACGCAGTATTTT. Its translation: CASSADGGAYTDTQYF.

The chain uses TRBV5-1 and TRBJ1-2; 10 bases are a match to TRBD1. The CDR3 spans 14 residues. Unmatched junction bases numbered 9, after V lost 7 bases and J lost 6 bases. Germline CDR1 reads SGHRS; CDR2 reads YFSETQ. As DNA, the CDR3 is TGCGCCAGCCGTGACGCCGGGACAGGGGATGGCTACACCTTC. It codes for CASRDAGTGDGYTF. The full variable domain, rest sourced from reference TRBV5-1 and TRBJ1-2, is KAGVTQTPRYLIKTRGQQVTLSCSPISGHRSVSWYQQTPGQGLQFLFEYFSETQRNKGNFPGRFSGRQFSNSRSEMNVSTLELGDSALYLCASRDAGTGDGYTFGSGTRLTVV.

The V call is TRBV5-1, the J call TRBJ2-2; possible D gene TRBD1, 5 bases. Germline V gene data show CDR1 as SGHRS and CDR2 as YFSETQ. The germline V and J ends were trimmed by 1 base and 4 bases, with 17 bases remaining between them. The CDR3 is 17 residues long. The CDR3 DNA reads as TGCGCCAGCAGCTTGCCCAGTCGACAGAGATTCACCGGGGAGCTGTTTTTT. Its protein product is CASSLPSRQRFTGELFF.